This TCR beta chain was sequenced during a study of T cell responses to AZD1222 COVID-19 vaccine. This CDR3 is 13 amino acids long. CDR1 is ENHRY, CDR2 SYGVKD, per germline. V lost 6 bases, J lost 6 bases, and 2 bases stayed unmatched. Here immunoSEQ multiplex PCR was the method, and the copy in TCRdb shows in-frame clones only, minus some. The sample lists under 150,000 clones, about 93% seen once, with 5.1% in the top ten. Material: peripheral blood, obtained on day 0 of AZD1222 vaccination. This TCR came from an adult in good health. The chain employs TRBV10-3 and TRBJ1-2, with 12 bases matching TRBD1. The CDR3 sequence is CAIRGQGADGYTF. The DNA for the CDR3 is TGTGCCATCAGGGGACAGGGGGCGGATGGCTACACCTTC.